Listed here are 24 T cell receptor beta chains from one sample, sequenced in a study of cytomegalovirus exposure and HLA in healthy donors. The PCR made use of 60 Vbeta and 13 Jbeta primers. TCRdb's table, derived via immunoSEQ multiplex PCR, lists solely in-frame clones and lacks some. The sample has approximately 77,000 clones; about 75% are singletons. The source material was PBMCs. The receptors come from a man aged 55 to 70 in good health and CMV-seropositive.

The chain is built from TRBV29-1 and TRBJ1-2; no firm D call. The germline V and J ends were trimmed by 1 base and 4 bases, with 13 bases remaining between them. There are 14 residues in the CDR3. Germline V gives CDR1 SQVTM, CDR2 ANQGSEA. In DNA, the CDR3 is TGCAGCGTTGAAGGCCCTGAGGTGGTCTATGGCTACACCTTC. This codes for CSVEGPEVVYGYTF.

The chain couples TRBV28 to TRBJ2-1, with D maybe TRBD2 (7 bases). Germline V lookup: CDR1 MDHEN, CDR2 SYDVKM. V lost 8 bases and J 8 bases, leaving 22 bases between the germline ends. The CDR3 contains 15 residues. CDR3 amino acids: CASRPFRGRVDEQFF. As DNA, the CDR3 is TGTGCCAGCCGACCCTTTAGGGGGAGGGTAGATGAGCAGTTCTTC.

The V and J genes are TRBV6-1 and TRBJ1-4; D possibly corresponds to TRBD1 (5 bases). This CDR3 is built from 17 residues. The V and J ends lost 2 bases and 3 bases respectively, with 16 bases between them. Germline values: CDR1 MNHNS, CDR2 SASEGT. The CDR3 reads CASSEYWGGKANEKLFF. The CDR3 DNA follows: TGTGCCAGCAGTGAATATTGGGGGGGGAAAGCTAATGAAAAACTGTTTTTT.

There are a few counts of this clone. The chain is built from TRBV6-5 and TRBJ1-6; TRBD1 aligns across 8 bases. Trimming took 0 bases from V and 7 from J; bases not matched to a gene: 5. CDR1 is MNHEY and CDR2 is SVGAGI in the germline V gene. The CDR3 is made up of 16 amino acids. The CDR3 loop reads CASSYSAGGVNSPLHF. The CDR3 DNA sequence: TGTGCCAGCAGTTACTCGGCAGGGGGCGTAAATTCACCCCTCCACTTT.

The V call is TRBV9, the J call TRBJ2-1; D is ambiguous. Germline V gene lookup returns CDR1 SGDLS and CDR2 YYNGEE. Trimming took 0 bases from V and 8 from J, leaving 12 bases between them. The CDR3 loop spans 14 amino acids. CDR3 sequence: CASSVAVRSDEQFF. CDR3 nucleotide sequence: TGTGCCAGCAGCGTAGCGGTCCGCTCGGATGAGCAGTTCTTC.

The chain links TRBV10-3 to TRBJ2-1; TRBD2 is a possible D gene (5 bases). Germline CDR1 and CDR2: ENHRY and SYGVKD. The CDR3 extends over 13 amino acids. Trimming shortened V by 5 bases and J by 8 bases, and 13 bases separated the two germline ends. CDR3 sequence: CAISPREVDEQFF. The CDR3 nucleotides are TGTGCCATCAGTCCACGGGAAGTTGATGAGCAGTTCTTC.

DNA of the CDR3: TGTGCCAGCAGCTTTCTTAGCGGGAACGAAAATGAGCAGTTCTTC. Encoded protein: CASSFLSGNENEQFF. The rearrangement joins TRBV7-8 to TRBJ2-1; 8 bases agree with TRBD2. V shed 3 bases and J 7 bases; nucleotides not matched to a gene: 8. This CDR3 is 15 amino acids long. CDR1 is SGHVS and CDR2 is FQNEAQ in the germline V gene. The full variable domain, its missing parts supplied by reference TRBV7-8 and TRBJ2-1, is GAGVSQSPRYKVAKRGQDVALRCDPISGHVSLFWYQQALGQGPEFLTYFQNEAQLDKSGLPSDRFFAERPEGSVSTLKIQRTQQEDSAVYLCASSFLSGNENEQFFGPGTRLTVL.

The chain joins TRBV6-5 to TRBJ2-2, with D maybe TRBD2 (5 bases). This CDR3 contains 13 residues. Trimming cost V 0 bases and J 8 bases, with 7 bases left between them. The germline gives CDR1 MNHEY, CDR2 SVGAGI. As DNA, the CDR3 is TGTGCCAGCAGTTACTCGAGAGGGGGGGAGCTGTTTTTT. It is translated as CASSYSRGGELFF.

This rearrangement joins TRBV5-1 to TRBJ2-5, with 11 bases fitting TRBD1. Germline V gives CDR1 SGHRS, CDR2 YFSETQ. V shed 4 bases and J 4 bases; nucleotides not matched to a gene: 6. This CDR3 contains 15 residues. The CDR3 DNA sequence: TGCGCCAGCAGCGACGGACAGGGGGCGGGAGAGACCCAGTACTTC. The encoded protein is CASSDGQGAGETQYF.

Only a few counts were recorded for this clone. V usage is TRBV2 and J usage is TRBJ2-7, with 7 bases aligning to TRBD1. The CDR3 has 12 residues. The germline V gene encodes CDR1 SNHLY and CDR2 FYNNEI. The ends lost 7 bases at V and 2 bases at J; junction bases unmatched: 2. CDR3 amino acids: CASKGGAYEQYF. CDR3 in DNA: TGTGCCAGCAAAGGGGGCGCCTACGAGCAGTACTTC.

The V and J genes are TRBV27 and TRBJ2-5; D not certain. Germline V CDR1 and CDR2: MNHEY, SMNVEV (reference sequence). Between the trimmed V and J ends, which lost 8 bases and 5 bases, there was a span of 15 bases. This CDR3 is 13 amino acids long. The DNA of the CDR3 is TGTGCCAGCCAACAGAAGCATCGGGAGACCCAGTACTTC. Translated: CASQQKHRETQYF.

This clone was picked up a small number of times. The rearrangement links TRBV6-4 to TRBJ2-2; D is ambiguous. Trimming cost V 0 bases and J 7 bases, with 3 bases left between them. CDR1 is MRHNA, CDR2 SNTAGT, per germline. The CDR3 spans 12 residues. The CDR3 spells CASSDSHGELFF. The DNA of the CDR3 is TGTGCCAGCAGTGACTCCCACGGGGAGCTGTTTTTT.

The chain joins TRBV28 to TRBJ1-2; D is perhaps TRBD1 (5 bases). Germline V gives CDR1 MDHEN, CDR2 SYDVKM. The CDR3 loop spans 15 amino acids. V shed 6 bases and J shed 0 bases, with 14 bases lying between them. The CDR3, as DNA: TGTGCCAGCAGGGTCAGGGATCAAGCTAACTATGGCTACACCTTC. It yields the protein CASRVRDQANYGYTF.

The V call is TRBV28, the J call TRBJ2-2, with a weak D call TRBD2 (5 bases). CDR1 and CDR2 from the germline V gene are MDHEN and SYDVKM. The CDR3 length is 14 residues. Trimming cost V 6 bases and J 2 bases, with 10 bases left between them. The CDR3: CASSTRDNTGELFF. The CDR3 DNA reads TGTGCCAGCAGCACCCGGGATAACACCGGGGAGCTGTTTTTT. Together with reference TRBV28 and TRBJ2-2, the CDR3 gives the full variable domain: DVKVTQSSRYLVKRTGEKVFLECVQDMDHENMFWYRQDPGLGLRLIYFSYDVKMKEKGDIPEGYSVSREKKERFSLILESASTNQTSMYLCASSTRDNTGELFFGEGSRLTVL.

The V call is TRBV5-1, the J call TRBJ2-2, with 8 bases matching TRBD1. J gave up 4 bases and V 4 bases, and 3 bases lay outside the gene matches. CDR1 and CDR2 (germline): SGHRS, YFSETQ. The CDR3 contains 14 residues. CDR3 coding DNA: TGCGCCAGCAGCCAGGACAGGGCCACCGGGGAGCTGTTTTTT. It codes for CASSQDRATGELFF.

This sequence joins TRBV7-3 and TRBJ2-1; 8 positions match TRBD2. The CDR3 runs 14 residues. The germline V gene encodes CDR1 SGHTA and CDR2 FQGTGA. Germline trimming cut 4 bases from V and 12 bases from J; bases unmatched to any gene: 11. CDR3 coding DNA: TGTGCCAGCAGCTCGGGACCTCTCGGGGGGGTGCAGTTCTTC. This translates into CASSSGPLGGVQFF.

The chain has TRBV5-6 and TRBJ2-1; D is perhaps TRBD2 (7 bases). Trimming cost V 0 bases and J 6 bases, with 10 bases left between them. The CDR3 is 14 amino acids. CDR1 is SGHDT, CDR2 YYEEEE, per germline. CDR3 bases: TGTGCCAGCAGCTTGGGGGGGGGCATCAATGAGCAGTTCTTC. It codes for CASSLGGGINEQFF.

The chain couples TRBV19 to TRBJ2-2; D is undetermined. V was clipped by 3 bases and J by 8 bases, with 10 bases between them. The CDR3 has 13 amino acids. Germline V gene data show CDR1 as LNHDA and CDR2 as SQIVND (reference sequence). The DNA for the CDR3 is TGTGCCAGTAGTATTCTCTCCGGGGGGGAGCTGTTTTTT. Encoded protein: CASSILSGGELFF.

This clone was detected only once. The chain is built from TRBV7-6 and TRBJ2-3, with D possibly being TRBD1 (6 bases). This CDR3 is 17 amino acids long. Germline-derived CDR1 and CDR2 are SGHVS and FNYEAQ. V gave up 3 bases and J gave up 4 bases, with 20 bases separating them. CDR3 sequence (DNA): TGTGCCAGCAGCTTTACCTCAAGCGGCGAGGGGGCAGATACGCAGTATTTT. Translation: CASSFTSSGEGADTQYF.

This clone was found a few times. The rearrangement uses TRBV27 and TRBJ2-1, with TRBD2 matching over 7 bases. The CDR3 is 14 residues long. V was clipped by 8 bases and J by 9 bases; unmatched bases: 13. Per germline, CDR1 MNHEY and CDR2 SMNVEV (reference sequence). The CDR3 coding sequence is TGTGCCAGCGCTCGGGACTACAGGATCACTGAGCAGTTCTTC. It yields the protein CASARDYRITEQFF.

The CDR3 region is CASSPGAGGEGDTQYF. DNA of the CDR3: TGTGCCAGCAGCCCTGGGGCGGGGGGTGAGGGAGATACGCAGTATTTT. The V gene is TRBV5-4, the J gene TRBJ2-3; TRBD2 matches at 8 bases. This CDR3 is built from 16 residues. V gave up 4 bases and J gave up 5 bases; unmatched junction bases: 12. Germline lookup yields CDR1 SGHNT and CDR2 YYREEE (reference sequence).

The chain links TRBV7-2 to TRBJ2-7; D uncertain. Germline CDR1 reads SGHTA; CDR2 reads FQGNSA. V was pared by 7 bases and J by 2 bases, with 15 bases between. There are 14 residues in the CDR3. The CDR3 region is CASTSGTRTYEQYF. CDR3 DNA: TGTGCCAGCACCTCTGGTACAAGAACCTACGAGCAGTACTTC. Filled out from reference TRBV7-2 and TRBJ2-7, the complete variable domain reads GAGVSQSPSNKVTEKGKDVELRCDPISGHTALYWYRQSLGQGLEFLIYFQGNSAPDKSGLPSDRFSAERTGGSVSTLTIQRTQQEDSAVYLCASTSGTRTYEQYFGPGTRLTVT.

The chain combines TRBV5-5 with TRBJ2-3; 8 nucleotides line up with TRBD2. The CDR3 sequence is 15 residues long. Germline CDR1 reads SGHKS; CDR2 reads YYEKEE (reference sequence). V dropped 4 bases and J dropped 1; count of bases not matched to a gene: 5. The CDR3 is CASSQNGGGTDTQYF. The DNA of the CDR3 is TGTGCCAGCAGCCAGAACGGGGGGGGCACAGATACGCAGTATTTT.

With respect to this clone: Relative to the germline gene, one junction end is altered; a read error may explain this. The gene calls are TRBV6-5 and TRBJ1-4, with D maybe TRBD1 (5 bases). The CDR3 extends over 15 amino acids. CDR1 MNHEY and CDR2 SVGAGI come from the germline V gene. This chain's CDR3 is CAGRARRELNEKLFF. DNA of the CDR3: TGTGCCGGCAGGGCCCGCAGGGAATTAAATGAAAAACTGTTTTTT.